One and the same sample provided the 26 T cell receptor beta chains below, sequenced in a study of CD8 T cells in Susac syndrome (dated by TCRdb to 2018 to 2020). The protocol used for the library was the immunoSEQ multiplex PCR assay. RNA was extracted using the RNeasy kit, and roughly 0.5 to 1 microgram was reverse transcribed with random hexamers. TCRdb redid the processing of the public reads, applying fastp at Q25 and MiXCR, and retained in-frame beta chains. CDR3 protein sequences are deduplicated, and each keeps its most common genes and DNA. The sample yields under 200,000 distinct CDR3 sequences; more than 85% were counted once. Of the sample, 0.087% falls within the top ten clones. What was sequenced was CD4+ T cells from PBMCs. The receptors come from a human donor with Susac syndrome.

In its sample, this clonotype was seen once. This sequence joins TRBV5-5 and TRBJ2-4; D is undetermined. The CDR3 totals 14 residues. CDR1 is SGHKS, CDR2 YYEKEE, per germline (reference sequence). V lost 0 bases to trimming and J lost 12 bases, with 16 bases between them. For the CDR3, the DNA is TGTGCCAGCAGCTTGGAGGCGGCCTTAACACATCAGTACTTC. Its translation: CASSLEAALTHQYF.

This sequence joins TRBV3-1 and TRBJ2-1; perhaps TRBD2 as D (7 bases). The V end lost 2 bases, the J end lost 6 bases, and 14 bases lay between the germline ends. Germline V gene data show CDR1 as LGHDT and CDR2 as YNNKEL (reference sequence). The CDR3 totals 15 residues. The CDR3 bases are TGTGCCAGCAGCCAACGAGGGGGGGGTGGCAATGAGCAGTTCTTC. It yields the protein CASSQRGGGGNEQFF.

The CDR3 region has the DNA TGCGCCAGCAGCTTGGGTCCAGGGCCATCCTATGGCTACACCTTC. Protein product: CASSLGPGPSYGYTF. The V call is TRBV5-1, the J call TRBJ1-2, with D perhaps matching TRBD1 (5 bases). Per germline, CDR1 SGHRS and CDR2 YFSETQ. This CDR3 is built from 15 residues. V dropped 0 bases and J dropped 4 bases, with 13 bases sitting between them.

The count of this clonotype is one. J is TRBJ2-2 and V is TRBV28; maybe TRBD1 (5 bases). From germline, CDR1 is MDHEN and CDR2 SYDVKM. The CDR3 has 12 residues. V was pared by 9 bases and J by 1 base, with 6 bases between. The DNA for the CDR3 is TGTGCCAGTGACAGGAACACCGGGGAGCTGTTTTTT. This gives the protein CASDRNTGELFF.

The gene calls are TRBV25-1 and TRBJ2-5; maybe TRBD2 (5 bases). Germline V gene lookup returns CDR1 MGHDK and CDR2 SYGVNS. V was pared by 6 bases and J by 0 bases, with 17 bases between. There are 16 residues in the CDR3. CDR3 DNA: TGTGCCAGCAGCCCTCGGGGTCAGTCCTACCAAGAGACCCAGTACTTC. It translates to CASSPRGQSYQETQYF.

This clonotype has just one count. The CDR3 sequence: CASSLFEEKLFF. In DNA, the CDR3 is TGTGCCAGCAGCTTATTCGAGGAAAAACTGTTTTTT. The rearrangement uses TRBV11-2 and TRBJ1-4; D gene uncertain. The CDR3 is 12 amino acids. Looked up from germline, CDR1 is SGHAT and CDR2 is FQNNGV. V was shortened by 2 bases and J by 8 bases, with 6 bases between the two germline ends.

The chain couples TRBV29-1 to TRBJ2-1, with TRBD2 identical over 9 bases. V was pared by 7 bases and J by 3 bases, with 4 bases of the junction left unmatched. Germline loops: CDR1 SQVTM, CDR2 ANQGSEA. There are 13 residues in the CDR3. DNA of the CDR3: TGCAGCGATGTAGCGGGAGTCTACAATGAGCAGTTCTTC. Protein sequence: CSDVAGVYNEQFF.

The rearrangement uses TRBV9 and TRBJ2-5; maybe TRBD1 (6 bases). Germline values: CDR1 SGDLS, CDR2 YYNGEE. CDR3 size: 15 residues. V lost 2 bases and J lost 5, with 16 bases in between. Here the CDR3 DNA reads TGTGCCAGCAGCGTGGGGAAAGGGGGATGGGAGACCCAGTACTTC. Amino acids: CASSVGKGGWETQYF.

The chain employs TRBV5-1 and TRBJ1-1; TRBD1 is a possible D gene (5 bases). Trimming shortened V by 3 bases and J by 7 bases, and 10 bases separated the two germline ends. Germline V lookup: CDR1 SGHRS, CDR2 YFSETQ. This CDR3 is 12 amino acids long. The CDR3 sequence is CASSYRDGEAFF. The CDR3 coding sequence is TGCGCCAGCAGCTACCGGGACGGTGAAGCTTTCTTT.

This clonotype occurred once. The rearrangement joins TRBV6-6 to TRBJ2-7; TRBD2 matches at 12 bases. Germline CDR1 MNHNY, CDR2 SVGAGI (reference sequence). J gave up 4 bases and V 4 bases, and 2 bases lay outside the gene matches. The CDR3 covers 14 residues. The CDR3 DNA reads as TGTGCCAGCAGTTTCCTAGCGGGAGGGTACGAGCAGTACTTC. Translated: CASSFLAGGYEQYF.

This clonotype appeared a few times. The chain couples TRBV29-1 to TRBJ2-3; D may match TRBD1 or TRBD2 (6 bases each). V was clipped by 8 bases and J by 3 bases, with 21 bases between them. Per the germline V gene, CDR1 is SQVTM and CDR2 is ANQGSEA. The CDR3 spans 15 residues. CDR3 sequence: CSSLGGSRGTDTQYF. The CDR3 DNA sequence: TGCAGCTCCTTGGGGGGCAGTAGGGGGACAGATACGCAGTATTTT.

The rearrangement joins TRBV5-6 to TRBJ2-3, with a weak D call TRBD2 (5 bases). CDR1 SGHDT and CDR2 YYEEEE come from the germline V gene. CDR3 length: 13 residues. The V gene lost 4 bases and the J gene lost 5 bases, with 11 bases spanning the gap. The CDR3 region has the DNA TGTGCCAGCAGCCTGGAGGACCAAGATACGCAGTATTTT. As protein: CASSLEDQDTQYF.

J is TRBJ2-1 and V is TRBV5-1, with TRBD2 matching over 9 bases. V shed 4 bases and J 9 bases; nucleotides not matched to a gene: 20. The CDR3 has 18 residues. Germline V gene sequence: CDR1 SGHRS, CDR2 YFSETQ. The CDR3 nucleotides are TGCGCCAGCAGCCCGTACTTCACCGGGACTAGCAGGGTGGGTGAGCAGTTCTTC. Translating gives CASSPYFTGTSRVGEQFF.

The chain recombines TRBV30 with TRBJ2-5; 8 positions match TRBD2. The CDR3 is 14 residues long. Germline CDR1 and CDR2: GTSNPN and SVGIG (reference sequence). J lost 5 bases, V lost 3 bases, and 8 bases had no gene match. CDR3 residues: CAWSWQGGGETQYF. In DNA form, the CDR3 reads TGTGCCTGGAGCTGGCAGGGCGGGGGGGAGACCCAGTACTTC.

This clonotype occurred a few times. The CDR3 region is CASSQGQGRDTQYF. The CDR3 DNA reads TGTGCCAGCAGCCAGGGACAGGGAAGGGATACGCAGTATTTT. The chain uses TRBV4-2 and TRBJ2-3, with 9 bases lining up with TRBD1. This CDR3 spans 14 amino acids. J lost 6 bases, V lost 3 bases, and 4 bases had no gene match. Per the germline V gene, CDR1 is LGHNA and CDR2 is YNFKEQ.

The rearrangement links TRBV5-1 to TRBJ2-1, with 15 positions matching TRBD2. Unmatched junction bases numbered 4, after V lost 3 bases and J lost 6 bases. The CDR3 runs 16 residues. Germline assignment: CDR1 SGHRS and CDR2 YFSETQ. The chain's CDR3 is CASSYSGLAGGNEQFF. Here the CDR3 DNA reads TGCGCCAGCAGCTATTCGGGACTAGCGGGAGGCAATGAGCAGTTCTTC.

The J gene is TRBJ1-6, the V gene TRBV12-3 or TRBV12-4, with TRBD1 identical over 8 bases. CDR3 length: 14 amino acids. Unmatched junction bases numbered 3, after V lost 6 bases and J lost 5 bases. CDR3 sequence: CASRSTGDNSPLHF. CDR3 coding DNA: TGTGCCAGCAGATCGACAGGGGATAATTCACCCCTCCACTTT.

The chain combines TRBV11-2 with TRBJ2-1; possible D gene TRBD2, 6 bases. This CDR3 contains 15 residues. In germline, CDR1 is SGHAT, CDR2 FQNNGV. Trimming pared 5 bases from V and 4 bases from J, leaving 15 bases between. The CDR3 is CASSLGGTPYNEQFF. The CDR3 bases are TGTGCCAGCAGCCTGGGGGGTACACCTTACAATGAGCAGTTCTTC.

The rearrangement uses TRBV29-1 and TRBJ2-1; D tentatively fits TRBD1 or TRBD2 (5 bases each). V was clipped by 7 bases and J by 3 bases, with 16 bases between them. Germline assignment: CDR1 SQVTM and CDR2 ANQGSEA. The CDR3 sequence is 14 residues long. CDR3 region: CSATRDRGYNEQFF. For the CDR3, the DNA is TGCAGCGCTACCCGGGACCGCGGCTACAATGAGCAGTTCTTC.

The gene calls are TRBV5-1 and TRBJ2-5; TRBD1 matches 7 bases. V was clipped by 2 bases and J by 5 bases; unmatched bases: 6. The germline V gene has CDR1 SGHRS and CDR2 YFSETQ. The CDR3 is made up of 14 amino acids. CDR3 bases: TGCGCCAGCAGCTTCCTGACAGGGAGTGAGACCCAGTACTTC. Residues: CASSFLTGSETQYF. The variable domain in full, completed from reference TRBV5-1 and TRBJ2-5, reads KAGVTQTPRYLIKTRGQQVTLSCSPISGHRSVSWYQQTPGQGLQFLFEYFSETQRNKGNFPGRFSGRQFSNSRSEMNVSTLELGDSALYLCASSFLTGSETQYFGPGTRLLVL.

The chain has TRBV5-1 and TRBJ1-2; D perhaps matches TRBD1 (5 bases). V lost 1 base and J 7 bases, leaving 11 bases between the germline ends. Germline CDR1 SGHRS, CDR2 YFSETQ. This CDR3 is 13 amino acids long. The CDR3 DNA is TGCGCCAGCAGCTTGCAGGGAGATACTGGCTACACCTTC. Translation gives CASSLQGDTGYTF.

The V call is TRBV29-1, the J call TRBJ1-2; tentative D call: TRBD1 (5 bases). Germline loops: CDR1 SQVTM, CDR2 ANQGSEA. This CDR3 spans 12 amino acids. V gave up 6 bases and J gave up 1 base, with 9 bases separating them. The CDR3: CSVGAGNYGYTF. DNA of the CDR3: TGCAGCGTAGGGGCTGGTAACTATGGCTACACCTTC.

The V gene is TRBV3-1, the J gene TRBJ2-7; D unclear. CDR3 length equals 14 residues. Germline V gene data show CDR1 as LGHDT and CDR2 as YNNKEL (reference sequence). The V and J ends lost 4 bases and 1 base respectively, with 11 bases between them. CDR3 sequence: CASSRAGWSYEQYF. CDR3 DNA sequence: TGTGCCAGCAGCCGTGCTGGCTGGTCCTACGAGCAGTACTTC.

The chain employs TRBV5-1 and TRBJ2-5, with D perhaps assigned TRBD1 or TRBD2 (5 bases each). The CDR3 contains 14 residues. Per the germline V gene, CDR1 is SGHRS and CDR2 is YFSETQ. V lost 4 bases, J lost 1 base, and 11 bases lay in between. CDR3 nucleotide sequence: TGCGCCAGCAGCCCGGGACGCGGCCAAGAGACCCAGTACTTC. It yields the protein CASSPGRGQETQYF.

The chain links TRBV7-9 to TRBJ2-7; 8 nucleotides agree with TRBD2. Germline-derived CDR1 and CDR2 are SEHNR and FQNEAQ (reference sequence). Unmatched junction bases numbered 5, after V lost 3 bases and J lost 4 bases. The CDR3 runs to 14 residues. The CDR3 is CASSLGTSSYEQYF. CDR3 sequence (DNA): TGTGCCAGCAGCTTGGGGACTAGTTCTTACGAGCAGTACTTC.

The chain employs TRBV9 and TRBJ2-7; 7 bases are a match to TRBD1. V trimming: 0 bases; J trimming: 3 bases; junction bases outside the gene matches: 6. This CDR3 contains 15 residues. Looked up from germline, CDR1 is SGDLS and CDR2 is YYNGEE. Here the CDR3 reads CASSVGEGGLYEQYF. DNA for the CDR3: TGTGCCAGCAGCGTAGGTGAAGGGGGCCTCTACGAGCAGTACTTC.